This T cell receptor (beta chain) was retrieved from a study of a mutant IDH1 vaccine in newly diagnosed glioma. Turning to the study itself: Every participant had undergone radiotherapy, temozolomide, or both before, and most underwent both. Broader study findings: Most patients, roughly 92%, showed vaccine-induced immune responses.

Unmatched junction bases numbered 7, after V lost 7 bases and J lost 5 bases. The germline gives CDR1 LNHDA, CDR2 SQIVND (reference sequence). The CDR3 sequence is 13 residues long. Turning to this clone: Its antigen is still unknown.

Time point meaning: week 11, during vaccination. Doses of 300 ug of mutant IDH1 20-mer peptide were given with topical imiquimod. New WHO grade 3 or 4 IDH1-mutant, ATRX-lost astrocytomas were present in all donors. Assay used: immunoSEQ multiplex PCR; TCRdb lists only in-frame clones, some missing. The table has about 64,000 clones, less than 85% seen once. The rearrangement links TRBV19 to TRBJ2-5; 7 nucleotides agree with TRBD2. Sequences were derived from PBMCs, sampled from a glioma patient whose treatment included an IDH1 peptide vaccine. This TCR was sampled from a woman in her forties or fifties with glioma. CDR3 in DNA: TGTGCCAGTACCCGCGGGGGAGGGGAGACCCAGTACTTC. Translated: CASTRGGGETQYF. Full variable domain (missing parts from reference TRBV19 and TRBJ2-5): DGGITQSPKYLFRKEGQNVTLSCEQNLNHDAMYWYRQDPGQGLRLIYYSQIVNDFQKGDIAEGYSVSREKKESFPLTVTSAQKNPTAFYLCASTRGGGETQYFGPGTRLLVL.